Listed here are 3 T cell receptor beta chains from one sample, sequenced in a study of post-analysis software for immune sequencing data (dated by TCRdb to the mid-2010s). The study at large found these results: Four or five TRBV segments, including TRBV5-6, TRBV5-1 and TRBV20-1, were significantly more frequent in patients than controls.

Their antigens remain unidentified. Libraries were built with PCR. Sequencing was carried out with an Illumina HiSeq 2500. To reduce PCR and sequencing biases, unique molecular identifiers were built into the TCR beta cDNA libraries. TCRdb took the public reads, trimmed them with fastp at Q25, ran MiXCR for clone calling and kept in-frame beta chains. Merged by CDR3 protein, the rows form single entries marked with the most common genes and DNA. Present in this sample are hundreds of thousands of distinct CDR3 sequences, roughly 58% of which were seen just once. The ten most abundant clones make up approximately 4.4% of the sample. Specimen: blood. All receptors come from a girl aged 10-17 years with multiple sclerosis.

The chain employs TRBV7-2 and TRBJ2-1; D unclear. The CDR3 runs to 15 residues. The V gene lost 2 bases and the J gene lost 2 bases, with 10 bases spanning the gap. Germline values: CDR1 SGHTA, CDR2 FQGNSA. CDR3 DNA sequence: TGTGCCAGCAGCTTATTGGCGGACCCCTACAATGAGCAGTTCTTC. Amino acids: CASSLLADPYNEQFF.

The rearrangement joins TRBV7-2 to TRBJ1-2; 9 bases align to TRBD1. The CDR3 runs 16 residues. The trim removed 6 bases at V and 3 bases at J, leaving 11 bases unmatched. The germline V gene encodes CDR1 SGHTA and CDR2 FQGNSA. Here the CDR3 reads CASRITGGGLDYGYTF. CDR3 nucleotides: TGTGCCAGCAGAATTACAGGGGGCGGGTTAGACTATGGCTACACCTTC.

The rearrangement links TRBV2 to TRBJ2-5, with D maybe TRBD2 (6 bases). The DNA end favors TRBJ2-7, so the J call may be wrong. Per the germline V gene, CDR1 is SNHLY and CDR2 is FYNNEI. This CDR3 has 14 residues. CDR3 sequence: CASSGGSRGYEQYF. CDR3 DNA: TGTGCCAGCAGCGGTGGCTCCCGGGGGTACGAGCAGTACTTC.